A single sample gave rise to the 27 T cell receptor beta chains below, sequenced in a study of T-cell reconstitution after alpha-beta-depleted transplantation in children. Preparation of the TCRbeta library was carried out with unique molecular identifiers. One entry per CDR3 protein results from TCRdb running MiXCR on the PCR reads. Found here are 250,000 to 300,000 distinct CDR3 sequences, roughly 11% of them singletons; the top ten hold about a quarter. The sample here was peripheral blood, taken 180 days after TCRalphabeta/CD19-depleted stem cell transplant. These receptors all come from a male patient between 2 and 15 years old who had a stem cell transplant for chronic granulomatous disease, so the T cells may come from the graft donor.

This clonotype was observed many times. This chain uses TRBV18 with TRBJ1-1; D is perhaps TRBD1 (5 bases). CDR1 KGHSH and CDR2 LQKENI come from the germline V gene. The ends were cut back, 3 bases at V and 4 bases at J, with 12 bases in the middle. This CDR3 is built from 14 residues. CDR3 sequence reads: CASSPFRGSTEAFF. For the CDR3, the DNA is TGTGCCAGCTCACCTTTCCGGGGGTCCACTGAAGCTTTCTTT.

This clonotype has at least ten counts. The rearrangement links TRBV20-1 to TRBJ2-7, with 10 positions matching TRBD2. Germline trimming cut 1 base from V and 4 bases from J; bases unmatched to any gene: 1. CDR1 and CDR2 from the germline V gene are DFQATT and SNEGSKA (reference sequence). The CDR3 extends over 13 amino acids. CDR3 loop: CSARASGSYEQYF. The CDR3 region has the DNA TGCAGTGCTAGAGCTAGCGGGAGTTACGAGCAGTACTTC.

In this sample, this clonotype turned up many times. V usage is TRBV7-9 and J usage is TRBJ1-5; 7 nucleotides match TRBD1. Germline trimming cut 5 bases from V and 7 bases from J; bases unmatched to any gene: 8. This CDR3 comprises 14 residues. Germline CDR1 SEHNR, CDR2 FQNEAQ (reference sequence). The chain's CDR3 is CASSQGGAWQPQHF. The CDR3 DNA follows: TGTGCCAGCAGCCAGGGGGGGGCTTGGCAGCCCCAGCATTTT.

Comments on this clonotype: Sequence at one end of the junction differs from germline and may be a read error. CDR3 residues: CTSSPGRVLGNTEAIF. The CDR3 nucleotides are TGTACCAGCTCACCGGGGAGGGTGCTAGGGAACACTGAAGCTATCTTT. The chain carries TRBV18 and TRBJ1-1; no definite D call. CDR1 and CDR2 (germline): KGHSH, LQKENI. This CDR3 spans 16 amino acids.

V is TRBV28 and J is TRBJ1-2, with a possible D match to TRBD1 (5 bases). Trimming removed 3 bases at V and 13 bases at J, with 12 bases between. Germline CDR1 and CDR2: MDHEN and SYDVKM. This CDR3 has 11 residues. CDR3 sequence (DNA): TGTGCCAGCAGTTTTTGGGGGACGACCACCTTC. This codes for CASSFWGTTTF.

This clonotype was detected ten times or more. V and J are TRBV7-6 and TRBJ2-1; 14 nucleotides agree with TRBD2. V trimming: 3 bases; J trimming: 7 bases; junction bases outside the gene matches: 5. Germline CDR1 and CDR2: SGHVS and FNYEAQ. The CDR3 length is 16 residues. In nucleotides, the CDR3 is TGTGCCAGCAGCTTGACTAGCGGGGGGGCCATAAATGAGCAGTTCTTC. This encodes CASSLTSGGAINEQFF.

This clonotype was seen many times. This chain connects TRBV5-1 to TRBJ2-7; unclear D gene. Germline lookup yields CDR1 SGHRS and CDR2 YFSETQ. The CDR3 has 13 amino acids. V was clipped by 1 base and J by 1 base, with 6 bases between them. The CDR3 DNA is TGCGCCAGCAGCTTGCGGGCTTCCTACGAGCAGTACTTC. This codes for CASSLRASYEQYF.

About this clonotype: As the CDR3 is not closed by the conserved phenylalanine or tryptophan, this likely results from a read error. CDR3 sequence: CASSRTKEQFL. The CDR3 DNA is TGTGCCAGCAGTCGCACCAAAGAGCAGTTCTTA. V gene TRBV28 combines with J gene TRBJ2-1; D is uncertain. The V end was cut by 5 bases, the J end by 10 bases, with 9 bases between. CDR3 length: 11 residues. The germline V gene has CDR1 MDHEN and CDR2 SYDVKM.

This clonotype was counted at least ten times. This rearrangement joins TRBV28 to TRBJ2-4; D remains ambiguous. Between the trimmed V and J ends, which lost 5 bases and 8 bases, there was a span of 13 bases. The CDR3 is made up of 13 amino acids. Germline V gives CDR1 MDHEN, CDR2 SYDVKM. The DNA of the CDR3 is TGTGCCAGCAGTCCAACAGCGCCGGACATTCAGTACTTC. Its protein is CASSPTAPDIQYF.

This clonotype appeared many times. V and J are TRBV4-1 and TRBJ2-1; D may correspond to TRBD1 or TRBD2 (5 bases each). The CDR3 sequence is 16 residues long. V lost 1 base and J 5 bases, leaving 15 bases between the germline ends. Germline V gene data show CDR1 as MGHRA and CDR2 as YSYEKL. CDR3 DNA sequence: TGCGCCAGCAGCCAAGTGGGAGCAGGGCTTAACAATGAGCAGTTCTTC. It encodes CASSQVGAGLNNEQFF.

This clonotype was counted at least ten times. The chain has TRBV6-5 and TRBJ2-2; 7 bases agree with TRBD2. The CDR3 contains 16 residues. CDR1 is MNHEY, CDR2 SVGAGI, per germline. Unmatched junction bases numbered 5, after V lost 4 bases and J lost 0 bases. As DNA, the CDR3 is TGTGCCAGCAGTTTCCGCGGGAGAACGAACACCGGGGAGCTGTTTTTT. It codes for CASSFRGRTNTGELFF.

This clonotype was recorded at least ten times. J is TRBJ2-2 and V is TRBV4-3; D possibly corresponds to TRBD1 (5 bases). The V gene's germline CDR1 is LGHNA and CDR2 YSLEER. The CDR3 is made up of 15 amino acids. The V end lost 0 bases, the J end lost 4 bases, and 9 bases lay between the germline ends. The CDR3 reads CASSQDKRGTGELFF. Written as DNA, the CDR3 is TGCGCCAGCAGCCAAGATAAAAGGGGCACCGGGGAGCTGTTTTTT.

The CDR3 region is CASSFGVGAYNEQFF. DNA of the CDR3: TGTGCCAGCAGTTTTGGCGTGGGGGCCTACAATGAGCAGTTCTTC. This sequence joins TRBV12-3 or TRBV12-4 and TRBJ2-1; D tentatively reads TRBD1 or TRBD2 (5 bases each). The V and J ends lost 3 bases and 2 bases respectively, with 11 bases between them. CDR3 length: 15 amino acids.

This clonotype was seen ten or more times. This chain connects TRBV14 to TRBJ2-5; D might be TRBD1 (6 bases). This CDR3 spans 15 amino acids. Trimming took off 1 base at V and 7 bases at J, with 16 bases between the two ends. Germline CDR1 and CDR2: SGHDN and FVKESK. The CDR3 DNA reads TGTGCCAGCAGCCAAGTATCCAGGGGCAATCGGACCCAGTACTTC. Translated, it gives CASSQVSRGNRTQYF.

This clonotype has a count of ten or more. The chain uses TRBV24-1 and TRBJ2-3, with D perhaps being TRBD1 or TRBD2 (5 bases each). The V and J ends lost 6 bases and 4 bases respectively, with 10 bases between them. The CDR3 has 13 residues. From germline, CDR1 is KGHDR and CDR2 SFDVKD. The CDR3 loop is CATSTQGPDTQYF. CDR3 sequence (DNA): TGTGCCACCAGTACCCAGGGACCAGATACGCAGTATTTT.

This clonotype has more than one count but fewer than ten. The chain combines TRBV4-1 with TRBJ1-2, with D possibly TRBD1 on 5 matching bases. V lost 6 bases and J lost 9, with 14 bases in between. CDR3 length: 12 residues. The germline CDR1 and CDR2 sequences are MGHRA and YSYEKL. The CDR3, as DNA: TGCGCCAGCAGGGGGCAAGGAAGCCGCTACACCTTC. Protein product: CASRGQGSRYTF.

This clonotype was found many times. J is TRBJ2-3 and V is TRBV20-1; 15 nucleotides agree with TRBD2. V lost 6 bases to trimming and J lost 2 bases; unmatched junction nucleotides: 12. The CDR3 is 18 amino acids. The V gene's germline CDR1 is DFQATT and CDR2 SNEGSKA (reference sequence). CDR3 amino acids: CSAQILGLAGGTTDTQYF. CDR3 bases: TGCAGTGCCCAAATCTTGGGACTAGCGGGAGGAACCACAGATACGCAGTATTTT.

This clonotype was observed at least ten times. CDR3 in DNA: TGCAGCGTCTTCGGACTAGCGGGACCAGATACGCAGTATTTT. Protein product: CSVFGLAGPDTQYF. The rearrangement joins TRBV29-1 to TRBJ2-3, with 12 bases aligning to TRBD2. Germline V gene data show CDR1 as SQVTM and CDR2 as ANQGSEA. The length of the CDR3 is 14 residues. The junction had 5 bases not matched to a gene; V was cut back by 6 bases and J by 4 bases.

This clonotype was counted ten times or more. The V call is TRBV5-1, the J call TRBJ2-6; TRBD1 might be the D (6 bases). In germline, CDR1 is SGHRS, CDR2 YFSETQ. V was shortened by 0 bases and J by 2 bases, with 9 bases between the two germline ends. CDR3 length: 16 amino acids. CDR3 sequence (DNA): TGCGCCAGCAGCTTGGCTGGGGGCGCTGGGGCCAACGTCCTGACTTTC. As protein: CASSLAGGAGANVLTF.

Many counts were recorded for this clonotype. The V gene is TRBV7-9, the J gene TRBJ2-1, with TRBD1 as a possible D gene (6 bases). The V gene lost 5 bases and the J gene lost 2 bases, with 16 bases spanning the gap. The CDR3 contains 16 residues. Germline V gene sequence: CDR1 SEHNR, CDR2 FQNEAQ (reference sequence). The DNA for the CDR3 is TGTGCCAGCAGCCCGAGAGGGGGAATCGCCTACAATGAGCAGTTCTTC. This translates into CASSPRGGIAYNEQFF.

There are many counts of this clonotype. V and J are TRBV20-1 and TRBJ2-3, with 9 nucleotides matching TRBD2. CDR1 and CDR2 from the germline V gene are DFQATT and SNEGSKA (reference sequence). V lost 3 bases, J lost 5 bases, and 9 bases stayed unmatched. The CDR3 length is 15 residues. The CDR3 reads CSASFRAGGQDTQYF. The CDR3 nucleotides are TGCAGTGCTAGTTTTCGGGCGGGGGGGCAAGATACGCAGTATTTT.

This clonotype showed up many times. V is TRBV7-3 and J is TRBJ2-3, with D hard to call. V lost 5 bases and J 4 bases, leaving 13 bases between the germline ends. CDR1 is SGHTA and CDR2 is FQGTGA in the germline V gene. CDR3 size: 14 residues. CDR3 in amino acids: CASSPLGPSDTQYF. For the CDR3, the DNA is TGTGCCAGCAGCCCCCTAGGTCCTTCAGATACGCAGTATTTT. The whole variable domain, filled in from reference TRBV7-3 and TRBJ2-3, reads GAGVSQTPSNKVTEKGKYVELRCDPISGHTALYWYRQSLGQGPEFLIYFQGTGAADDSGLPNDRFFAVRPEGSVSTLKIQRTERGDSAVYLCASSPLGPSDTQYFGPGTRLTVL.

This clonotype was recorded a few times. The chain links TRBV2 to TRBJ2-1; TRBD2 might be the D (6 bases). Deletions cut 6 bases from V and 4 bases from J, with 16 bases between. Germline assignment: CDR1 SNHLY and CDR2 FYNNEI. CDR3 length: 15 residues. CDR3 sequence: CASRQAGREYNEQFF. CDR3 DNA: TGTGCCAGCAGACAAGCGGGCAGGGAGTACAATGAGCAGTTCTTC.

This clonotype was detected a few times. J is TRBJ1-6 and V is TRBV28; 9 bases are shared with TRBD1. V dropped 6 bases and J dropped 10; count of bases not matched to a gene: 7. In germline, CDR1 is MDHEN, CDR2 SYDVKM. This CDR3 is 14 amino acids long. The CDR3 DNA reads as TGTGCCAGCAGCAGGGACAGGGTAGGATCACCCCTCCACTTT. This codes for CASSRDRVGSPLHF.

This clonotype was seen many times. The chain employs TRBV11-2 and TRBJ2-7, with D maybe TRBD1 (6 bases). The CDR3 length is 20 residues. V lost 0 bases to trimming and J lost 0 bases, with 24 bases between them. Germline V gives CDR1 SGHAT, CDR2 FQNNGV. CDR3 loop: CASSLDPRDLRDTSSYEQYF. For the CDR3, the DNA is TGTGCCAGCAGCTTAGACCCTCGGGACCTACGGGACACCTCCTCCTACGAGCAGTACTTC.

This clonotype has just a few counts. The chain carries TRBV20-1 and TRBJ2-4; 9 positions match TRBD1. The V gene end was trimmed by 0 bases and the J gene end by 2 bases; junction bases not matched to a gene: 11. Germline CDR1 reads DFQATT; CDR2 reads SNEGSKA (reference sequence). The CDR3 is 18 amino acids. For the CDR3, the DNA is TGCAGTGCTAGAGATTGGAGCGGACAGGGGTCCCCCAAAAACATTCAGTACTTC. Translation: CSARDWSGQGSPKNIQYF.

For this clonotype: Relative to the germline gene, one junction end is altered; a read error may explain this. The rearrangement uses TRBV28 and TRBJ2-7; D is possibly TRBD2 (6 bases). Germline loops: CDR1 MDHEN, CDR2 SYDVKM. The CDR3 has 15 residues. DNA of the CDR3: TGTGCCAGCAGTTTAGCAGGGCGGGGATCCTTCGAGCAGTACTTC. Protein: CASSLAGRGSFEQYF.